This T cell receptor (beta chain) was recovered during a study of beta chain features in type 1 diabetes. What was sequenced were expressed TCRB transcripts, since all of the isolated RNA had been reverse transcribed. For naive, central memory and regulatory T cell samples, reads averaged around 3.8 million. Measured with immunoSEQ multiplex PCR; TCRdb has only the in-frame clones, and not every one. Found here are around 70,000 clones, roughly 50% of them singletons; the top ten hold roughly 0.7%. CDR1 and CDR2 from the germline V gene are LNHDA and SQIVND (reference sequence). CDR3 length: 15 residues. V was clipped by 7 bases and J by 3 bases; unmatched bases: 6. Regarding this clone: Its antigen is not identified.

General study results and limits: Short templates might get an advantage during PCR, and this would be equal in patients and controls. The similarity of naive, central memory and Treg TCRB repertoires appeared greater among patients than among healthy donors. VDJ junctions from type 1 diabetes patients carried fewer insertions and larger deletions. For Type 1 diabetes patients, all four CD4+ subsets carried TCRB CDR3s that were moderately but significantly shorter.

The receptor was derived from a man aged 25 to 45 with type 1 diabetes. The specimen was central memory CD4+ T cells from blood. J is TRBJ2-2 and V is TRBV19; TRBD1 matches at 9 bases. The chain's CDR3 is CASKAGQGHTGELFF. CDR3 in DNA: TGTGCCAGTAAGGCGGGACAGGGCCACACCGGGGAGCTGTTTTTT.